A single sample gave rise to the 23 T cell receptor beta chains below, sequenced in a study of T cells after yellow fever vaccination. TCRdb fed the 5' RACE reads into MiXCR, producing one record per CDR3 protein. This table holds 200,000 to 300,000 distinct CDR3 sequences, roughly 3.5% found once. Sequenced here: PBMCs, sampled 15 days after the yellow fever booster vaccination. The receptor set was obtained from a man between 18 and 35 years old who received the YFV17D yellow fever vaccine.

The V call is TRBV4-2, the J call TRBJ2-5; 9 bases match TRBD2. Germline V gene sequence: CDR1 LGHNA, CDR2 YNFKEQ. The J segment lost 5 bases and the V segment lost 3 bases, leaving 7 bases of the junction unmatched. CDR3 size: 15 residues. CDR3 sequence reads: CASSQGAGGPETQYF. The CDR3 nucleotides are TGTGCCAGCAGCCAGGGGGCGGGGGGGCCCGAGACCCAGTACTTC.

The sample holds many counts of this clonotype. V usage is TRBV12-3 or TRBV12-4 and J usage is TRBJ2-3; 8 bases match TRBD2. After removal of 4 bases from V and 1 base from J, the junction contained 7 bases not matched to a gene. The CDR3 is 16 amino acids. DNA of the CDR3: TGTGCCAGCAGTTCCCTCGGAGCGGGGGGCACAGATACGCAGTATTTT. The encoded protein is CASSSLGAGGTDTQYF.

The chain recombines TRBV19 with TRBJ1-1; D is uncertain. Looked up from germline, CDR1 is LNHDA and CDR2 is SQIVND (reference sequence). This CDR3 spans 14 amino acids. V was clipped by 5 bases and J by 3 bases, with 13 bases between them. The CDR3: CASSAAGSYTEAFF. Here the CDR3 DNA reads TGTGCCAGTAGTGCCGCGGGATCCTACACTGAAGCTTTCTTT.

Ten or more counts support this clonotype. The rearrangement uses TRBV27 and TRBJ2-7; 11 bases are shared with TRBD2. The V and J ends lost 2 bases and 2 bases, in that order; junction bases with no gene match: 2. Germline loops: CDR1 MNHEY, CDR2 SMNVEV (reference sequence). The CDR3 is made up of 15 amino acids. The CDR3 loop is CASSLSSGGAYEQYF. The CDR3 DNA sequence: TGTGCCAGCAGTTTAAGTAGCGGGGGGGCCTACGAGCAGTACTTC.

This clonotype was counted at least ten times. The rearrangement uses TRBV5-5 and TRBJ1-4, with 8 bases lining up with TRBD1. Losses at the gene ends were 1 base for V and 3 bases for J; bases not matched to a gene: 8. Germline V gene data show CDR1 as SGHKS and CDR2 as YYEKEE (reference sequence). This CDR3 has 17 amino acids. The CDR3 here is CASSLRQGFNANEKLFF. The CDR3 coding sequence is TGTGCCAGCAGCTTGCGACAGGGGTTTAATGCTAATGAAAAACTGTTTTTT.

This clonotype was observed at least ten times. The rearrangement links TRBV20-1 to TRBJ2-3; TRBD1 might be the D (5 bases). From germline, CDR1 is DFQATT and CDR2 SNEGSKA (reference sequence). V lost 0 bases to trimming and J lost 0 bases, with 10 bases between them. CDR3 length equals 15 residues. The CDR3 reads CSARDRQRSTDTQYF. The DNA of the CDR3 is TGCAGTGCTAGAGATCGACAGCGAAGCACAGATACGCAGTATTTT.

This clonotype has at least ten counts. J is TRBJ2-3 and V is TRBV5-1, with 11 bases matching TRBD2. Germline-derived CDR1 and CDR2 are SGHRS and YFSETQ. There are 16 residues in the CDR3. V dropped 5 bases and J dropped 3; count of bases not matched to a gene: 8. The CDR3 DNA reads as TGCGCCAGCAGATCCCGGCTAGCGGGGGGTACAGATACGCAGTATTTT. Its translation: CASRSRLAGGTDTQYF.

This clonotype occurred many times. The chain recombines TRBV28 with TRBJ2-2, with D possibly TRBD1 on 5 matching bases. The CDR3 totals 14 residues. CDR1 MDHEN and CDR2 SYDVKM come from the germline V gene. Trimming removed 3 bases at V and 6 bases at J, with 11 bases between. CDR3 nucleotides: TGTGCCAGCAGTTTTGCCAGGGCGGCCGGGGAGCTGTTTTTT. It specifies CASSFARAAGELFF. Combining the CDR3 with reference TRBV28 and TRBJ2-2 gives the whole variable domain DVKVTQSSRYLVKRTGEKVFLECVQDMDHENMFWYRQDPGLGLRLIYFSYDVKMKEKGDIPEGYSVSREKKERFSLILESASTNQTSMYLCASSFARAAGELFFGEGSRLTVL.

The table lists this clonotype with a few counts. The CDR3 DNA follows: TGTGCCAGCAGCTTATCGGCGCAGGGGACTGAAGCTTTCTTT. Translated: CASSLSAQGTEAFF. The chain employs TRBV7-3 and TRBJ1-1, with a tentative D call TRBD1 (6 bases). This CDR3 region has 14 residues. Germline CDR1 SGHTA, CDR2 FQGTGA. V lost 2 bases and J 5 bases, leaving 12 bases between the germline ends. Full variable domain (outside the CDR3, taken from reference TRBV7-3 and TRBJ1-1): GAGVSQTPSNKVTEKGKYVELRCDPISGHTALYWYRQSLGQGPEFLIYFQGTGAADDSGLPNDRFFAVRPEGSVSTLKIQRTERGDSAVYLCASSLSAQGTEAFFGQGTRLTVV.

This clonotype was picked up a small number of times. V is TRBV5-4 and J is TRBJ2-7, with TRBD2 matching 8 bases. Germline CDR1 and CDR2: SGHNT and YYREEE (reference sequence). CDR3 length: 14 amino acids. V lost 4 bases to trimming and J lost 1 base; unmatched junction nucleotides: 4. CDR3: CASSPGLDSYEQYV. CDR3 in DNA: TGTGCCAGCAGCCCGGGACTAGATTCCTACGAGCAGTACGTC.

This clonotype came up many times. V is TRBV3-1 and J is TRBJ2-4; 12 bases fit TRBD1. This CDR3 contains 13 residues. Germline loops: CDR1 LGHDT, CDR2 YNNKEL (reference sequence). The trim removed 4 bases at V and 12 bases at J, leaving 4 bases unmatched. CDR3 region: CASSPGTGGSQYF. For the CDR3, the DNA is TGTGCCAGCAGCCCGGGGACAGGGGGCTCTCAGTACTTC.

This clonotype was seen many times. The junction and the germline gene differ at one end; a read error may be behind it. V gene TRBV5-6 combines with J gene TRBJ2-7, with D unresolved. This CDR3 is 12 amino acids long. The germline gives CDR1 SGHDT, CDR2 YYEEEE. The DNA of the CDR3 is TGTGCCAGCAGCGGATATTCCTCCGAGCAGTACTTC. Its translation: CASSGYSSEQYF.

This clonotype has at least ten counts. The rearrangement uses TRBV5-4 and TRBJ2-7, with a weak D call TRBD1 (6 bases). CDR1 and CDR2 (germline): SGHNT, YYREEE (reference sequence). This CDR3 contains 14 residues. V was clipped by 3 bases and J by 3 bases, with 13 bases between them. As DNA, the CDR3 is TGTGCCAGCAGCTCACAGGGCGTAAACTACGAGCAGTACGTC. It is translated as CASSSQGVNYEQYV.

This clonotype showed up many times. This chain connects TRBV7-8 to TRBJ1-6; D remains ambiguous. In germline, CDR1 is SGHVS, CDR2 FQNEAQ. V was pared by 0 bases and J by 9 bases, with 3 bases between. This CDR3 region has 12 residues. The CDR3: CASSLAFSPLHF. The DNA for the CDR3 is TGTGCCAGCAGCTTAGCCTTTTCACCCCTCCACTTT. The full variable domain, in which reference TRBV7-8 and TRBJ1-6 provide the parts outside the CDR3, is GAGVSQSPRYKVAKRGQDVALRCDPISGHVSLFWYQQALGQGPEFLTYFQNEAQLDKSGLPSDRFFAERPEGSVSTLKIQRTQQEDSAVYLCASSLAFSPLHFGNGTRLTVT.

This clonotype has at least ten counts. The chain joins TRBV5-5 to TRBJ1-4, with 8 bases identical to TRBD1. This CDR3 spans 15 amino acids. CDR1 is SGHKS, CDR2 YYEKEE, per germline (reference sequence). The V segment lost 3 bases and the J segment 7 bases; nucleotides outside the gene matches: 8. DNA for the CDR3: TGTGCCAGCAGCTCCTACAGGGGGGGGAGTGAAAAACTGTTTTTT. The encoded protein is CASSSYRGGSEKLFF. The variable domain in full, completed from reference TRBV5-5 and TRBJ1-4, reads DAGVTQSPTHLIKTRGQQVTLRCSPISGHKSVSWYQQVLGQGPQFIFQYYEKEERGRGNFPDRFSARQFPNYSSELNVNALLLGDSALYLCASSSYRGGSEKLFFGSGTQLSVL.

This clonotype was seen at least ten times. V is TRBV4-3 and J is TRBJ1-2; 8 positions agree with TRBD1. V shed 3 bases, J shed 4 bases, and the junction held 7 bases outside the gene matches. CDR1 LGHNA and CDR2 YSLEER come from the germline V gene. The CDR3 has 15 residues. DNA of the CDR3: TGCGCCAGCAGCCACGATCCGGACAGGGTCTATGGCTACACCTTC. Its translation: CASSHDPDRVYGYTF.

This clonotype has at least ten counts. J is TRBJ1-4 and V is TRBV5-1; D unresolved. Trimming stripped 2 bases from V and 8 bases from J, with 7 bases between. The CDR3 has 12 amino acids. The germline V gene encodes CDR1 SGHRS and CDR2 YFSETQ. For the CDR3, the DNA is TGCGCCAGCAGCTTCTTCGGCGAAAAACTGTTTTTT. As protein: CASSFFGEKLFF. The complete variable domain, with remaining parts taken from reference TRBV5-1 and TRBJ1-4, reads KAGVTQTPRYLIKTRGQQVTLSCSPISGHRSVSWYQQTPGQGLQFLFEYFSETQRNKGNFPGRFSGRQFSNSRSEMNVSTLELGDSALYLCASSFFGEKLFFGSGTQLSVL.

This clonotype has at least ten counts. This CDR3 is CASSIQPGGHFYEQYV. The CDR3 DNA follows: TGCGCCAGCAGCATCCAACCGGGAGGGCATTTCTACGAGCAGTACGTC. The chain couples TRBV5-1 to TRBJ2-7; 8 nucleotides match TRBD2. The germline CDR1 and CDR2 sequences are SGHRS and YFSETQ. Trimming at V came to 4 bases and at J to 3 bases, leaving 12 bases not matched to a gene. The CDR3 length is 16 residues.

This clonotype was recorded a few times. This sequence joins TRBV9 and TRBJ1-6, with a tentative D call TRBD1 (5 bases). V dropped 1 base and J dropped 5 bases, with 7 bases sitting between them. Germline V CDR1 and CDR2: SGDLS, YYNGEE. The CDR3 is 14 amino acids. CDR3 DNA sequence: TGTGCCAGCAGCGTACAGGGAGATAATTCACCCCTCCACTTT. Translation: CASSVQGDNSPLHF.

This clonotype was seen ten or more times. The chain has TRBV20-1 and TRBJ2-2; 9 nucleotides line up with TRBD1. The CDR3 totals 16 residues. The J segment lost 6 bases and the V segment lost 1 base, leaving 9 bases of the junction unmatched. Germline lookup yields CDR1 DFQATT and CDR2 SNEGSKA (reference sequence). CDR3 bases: TGCAGTGCTAGAGTAGGCACAGGGGGCGCAGCCGGGGAGCTGTTTTTT. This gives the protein CSARVGTGGAAGELFF.

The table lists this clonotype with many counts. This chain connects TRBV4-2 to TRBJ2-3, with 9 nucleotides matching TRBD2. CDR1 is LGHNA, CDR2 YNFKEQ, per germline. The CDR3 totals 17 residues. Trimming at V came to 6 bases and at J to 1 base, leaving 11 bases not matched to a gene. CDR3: CASSPREVAGGTDTQYF. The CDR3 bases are TGTGCCAGCAGTCCACGGGAGGTAGCGGGGGGCACAGATACGCAGTATTTT.

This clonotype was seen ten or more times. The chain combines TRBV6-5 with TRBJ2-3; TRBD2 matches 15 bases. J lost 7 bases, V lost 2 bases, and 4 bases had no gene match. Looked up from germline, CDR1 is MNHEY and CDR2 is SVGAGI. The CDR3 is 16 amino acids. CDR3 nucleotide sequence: TGTGCCAGCAGTTACCTGGGACTAGCGGGGGGATATACGCAGTATTTT. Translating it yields CASSYLGLAGGYTQYF.

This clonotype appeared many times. The CDR3 DNA is TGCGCCAGCACCTCGGGACAAGCTACAGATACGCAGTATTTT. Translated, it gives CASTSGQATDTQYF. This chain links TRBV5-1 with TRBJ2-3, with TRBD1 as a possible D gene (6 bases). The CDR3 totals 14 residues. V was pared by 6 bases and J by 3 bases, with 14 bases between. Germline CDR1 and CDR2: SGHRS and YFSETQ. The complete variable domain, with remaining parts taken from reference TRBV5-1 and TRBJ2-3, reads KAGVTQTPRYLIKTRGQQVTLSCSPISGHRSVSWYQQTPGQGLQFLFEYFSETQRNKGNFPGRFSGRQFSNSRSEMNVSTLELGDSALYLCASTSGQATDTQYFGPGTRLTVL.